This TCR beta chain was obtained from a study of blood T cell repertoires in COVID-19. Overall study context: Samples came from the United States, Italy and Spain, spanning acute and convalescent COVID-19.

This clone appeared a single time. The CDR3 covers 16 residues. The ends were cut back, 2 bases at V and 9 bases at J, with 17 bases in the middle. The V gene's germline CDR1 is SNHLY and CDR2 FYNNEI. Sequencing used immunoSEQ multiplex PCR; TCRdb keeps in-frame clones, though not all of them. The data hold approximately 300,000 clones, with approximately 85% observed a single time. The receptor comes from a human donor with COVID-19, enrolled during active disease. The donor label of this sample is uncertain. V gene TRBV2 combines with J gene TRBJ1-6; tentatively, D is TRBD1 (6 bases). The specimen sequenced was peripheral blood. The CDR3 loop reads CASSENSAGEVSPLHF. CDR3 bases: TGTGCCAGCAGTGAAAACAGTGCAGGGGAAGTTTCACCCCTCCACTTT.